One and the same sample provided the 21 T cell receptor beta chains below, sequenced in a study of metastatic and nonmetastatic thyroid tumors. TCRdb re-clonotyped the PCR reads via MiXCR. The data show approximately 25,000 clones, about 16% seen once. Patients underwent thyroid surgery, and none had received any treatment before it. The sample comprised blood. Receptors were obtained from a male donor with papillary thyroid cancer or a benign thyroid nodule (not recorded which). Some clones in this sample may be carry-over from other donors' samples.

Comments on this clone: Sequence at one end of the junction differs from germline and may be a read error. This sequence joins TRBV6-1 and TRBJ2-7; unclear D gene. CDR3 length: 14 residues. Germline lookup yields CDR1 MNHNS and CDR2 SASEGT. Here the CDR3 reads CASSEFQVNYEQYF. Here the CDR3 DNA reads TGCGCCAGCAGTGAATTCCAGGTAAACTACGAGCAGTACTTC.

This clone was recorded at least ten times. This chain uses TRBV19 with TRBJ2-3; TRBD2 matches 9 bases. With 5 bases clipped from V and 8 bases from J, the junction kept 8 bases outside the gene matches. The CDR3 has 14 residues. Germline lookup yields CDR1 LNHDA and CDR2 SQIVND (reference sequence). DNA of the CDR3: TGTGCCAGTAGTTCCGGCGGGGGGGCCGTTACGCAGTATTTT. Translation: CASSSGGGAVTQYF.

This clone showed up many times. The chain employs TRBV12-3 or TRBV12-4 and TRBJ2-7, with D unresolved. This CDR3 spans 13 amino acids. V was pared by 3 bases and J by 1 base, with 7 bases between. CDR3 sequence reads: CASSFVLSYEQYF. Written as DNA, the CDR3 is TGTGCCAGCAGTTTCGTTCTGTCCTACGAGCAGTACTTC.

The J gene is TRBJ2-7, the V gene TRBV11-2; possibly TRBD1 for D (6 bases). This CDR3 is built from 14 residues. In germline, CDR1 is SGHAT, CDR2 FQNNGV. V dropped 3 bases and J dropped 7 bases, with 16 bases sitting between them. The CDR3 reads CASSFRGRFREQYF. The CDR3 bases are TGTGCCAGCAGCTTCAGGGGTAGATTTCGGGAGCAGTACTTC.

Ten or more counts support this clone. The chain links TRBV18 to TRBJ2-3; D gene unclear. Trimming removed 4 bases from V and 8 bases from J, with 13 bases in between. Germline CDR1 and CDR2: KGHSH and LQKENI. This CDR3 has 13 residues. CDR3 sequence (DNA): TGTGCCAGCTCACAAGAACGGAGAGTTACGCAGTATTTT. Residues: CASSQERRVTQYF.

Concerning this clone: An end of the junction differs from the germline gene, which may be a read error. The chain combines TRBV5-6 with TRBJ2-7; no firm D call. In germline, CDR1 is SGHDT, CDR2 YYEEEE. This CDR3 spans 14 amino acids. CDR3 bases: TGTGCCAGTAGCTTTGGCCTGAGTACCTACGAGCAGTACTTC. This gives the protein CASSFGLSTYEQYF.

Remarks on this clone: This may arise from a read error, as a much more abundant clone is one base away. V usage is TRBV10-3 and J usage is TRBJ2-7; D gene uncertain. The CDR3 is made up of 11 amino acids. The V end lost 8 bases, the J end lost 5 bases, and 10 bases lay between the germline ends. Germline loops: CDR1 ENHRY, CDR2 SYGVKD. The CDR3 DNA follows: TGTGCCATCTCCTGGAGCGACGAGCAGTACTTC. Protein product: CAISWSDEQYF.

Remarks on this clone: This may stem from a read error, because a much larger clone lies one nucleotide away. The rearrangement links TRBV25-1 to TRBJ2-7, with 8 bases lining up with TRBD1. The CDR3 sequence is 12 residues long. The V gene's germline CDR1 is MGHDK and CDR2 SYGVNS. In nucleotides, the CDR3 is TGTGCCGGCAGGGACAGGAGTTACGAGCAGTACTTC. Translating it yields CAGRDRSYEQYF.

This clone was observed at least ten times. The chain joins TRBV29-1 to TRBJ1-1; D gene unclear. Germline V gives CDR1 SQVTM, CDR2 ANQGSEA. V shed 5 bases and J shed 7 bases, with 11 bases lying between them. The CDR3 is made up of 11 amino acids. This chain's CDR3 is CSVSREFEAFF. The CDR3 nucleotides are TGCAGCGTTTCAAGGGAGTTTGAAGCTTTCTTT.

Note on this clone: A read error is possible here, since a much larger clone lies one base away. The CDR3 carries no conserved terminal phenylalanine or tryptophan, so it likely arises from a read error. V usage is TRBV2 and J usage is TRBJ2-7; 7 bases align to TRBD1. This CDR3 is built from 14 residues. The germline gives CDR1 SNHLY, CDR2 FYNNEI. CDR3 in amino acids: CATDGQESSYQQYL. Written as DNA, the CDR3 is TGTGCCACCGACGGACAGGAGAGCTCCTACCAGCAGTACCTC.

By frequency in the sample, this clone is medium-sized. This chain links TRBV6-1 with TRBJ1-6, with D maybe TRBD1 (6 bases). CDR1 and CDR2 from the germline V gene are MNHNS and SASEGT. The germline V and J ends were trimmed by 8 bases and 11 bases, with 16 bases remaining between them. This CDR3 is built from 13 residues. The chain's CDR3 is CASGQTETTPLHF. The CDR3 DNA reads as TGTGCCAGCGGACAGACGGAGACAACACCCCTCCACTTT.

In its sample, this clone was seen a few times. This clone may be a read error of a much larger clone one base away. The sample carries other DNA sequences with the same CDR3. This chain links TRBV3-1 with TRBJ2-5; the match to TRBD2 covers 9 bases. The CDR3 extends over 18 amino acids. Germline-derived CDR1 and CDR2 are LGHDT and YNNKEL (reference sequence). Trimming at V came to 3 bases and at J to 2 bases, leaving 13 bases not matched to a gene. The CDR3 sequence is CASSQSLGLALGQETQYF. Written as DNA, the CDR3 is TGTGCCAGCAGCCAGTCATTAGGACTAGCGTTGGGTCAAGAGACCCAGTACTTC.

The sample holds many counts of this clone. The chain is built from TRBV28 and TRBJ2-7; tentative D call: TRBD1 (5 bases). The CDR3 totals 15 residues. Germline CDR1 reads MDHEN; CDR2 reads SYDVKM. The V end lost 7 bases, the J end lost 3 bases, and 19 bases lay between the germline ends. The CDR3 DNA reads TGTGCCAGCACTATGGCGGCAGGGATTAACTACGAGCAGTACTTC. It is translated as CASTMAAGINYEQYF. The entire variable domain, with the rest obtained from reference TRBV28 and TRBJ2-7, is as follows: DVKVTQSSRYLVKRTGEKVFLECVQDMDHENMFWYRQDPGLGLRLIYFSYDVKMKEKGDIPEGYSVSREKKERFSLILESASTNQTSMYLCASTMAAGINYEQYFGPGTRLTVT.

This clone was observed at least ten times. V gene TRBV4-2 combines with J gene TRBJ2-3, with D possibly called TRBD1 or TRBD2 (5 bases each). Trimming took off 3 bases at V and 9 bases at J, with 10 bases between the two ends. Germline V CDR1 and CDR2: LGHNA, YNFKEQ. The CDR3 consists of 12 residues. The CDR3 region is CASSQGDGTQYF. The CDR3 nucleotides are TGTGCCAGCAGCCAGGGGGACGGCACGCAGTATTTT.

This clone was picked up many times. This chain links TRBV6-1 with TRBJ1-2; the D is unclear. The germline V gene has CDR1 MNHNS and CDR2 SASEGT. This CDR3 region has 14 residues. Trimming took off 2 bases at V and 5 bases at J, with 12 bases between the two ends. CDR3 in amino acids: CASSEREGSYGYTF. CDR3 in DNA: TGTGCCAGCAGTGAACGAGAAGGGAGTTATGGCTACACCTTC.

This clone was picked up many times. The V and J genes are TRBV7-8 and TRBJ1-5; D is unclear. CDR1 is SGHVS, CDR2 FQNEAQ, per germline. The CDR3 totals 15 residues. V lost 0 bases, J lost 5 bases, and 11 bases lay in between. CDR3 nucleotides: TGTGCCAGCAGCTTAGCCTTCTTACAAGATCAGCCCCAGCATTTT. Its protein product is CASSLAFLQDQPQHF.

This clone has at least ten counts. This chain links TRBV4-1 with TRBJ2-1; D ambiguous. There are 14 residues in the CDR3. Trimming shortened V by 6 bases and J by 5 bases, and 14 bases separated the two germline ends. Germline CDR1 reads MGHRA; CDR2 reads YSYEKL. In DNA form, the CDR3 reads TGCGCCAGCAGACGCGACTTGGGTGACAATGAGCAGTTCTTC. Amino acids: CASRRDLGDNEQFF.

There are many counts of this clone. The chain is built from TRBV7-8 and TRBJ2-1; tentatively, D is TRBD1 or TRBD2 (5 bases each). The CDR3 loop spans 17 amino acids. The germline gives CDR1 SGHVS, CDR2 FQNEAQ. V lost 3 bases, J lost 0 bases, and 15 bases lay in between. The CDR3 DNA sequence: TGTGCCAGCAGCTTGGGACCCAGGAGCGGCTCCTACAATGAGCAGTTCTTC. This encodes CASSLGPRSGSYNEQFF.

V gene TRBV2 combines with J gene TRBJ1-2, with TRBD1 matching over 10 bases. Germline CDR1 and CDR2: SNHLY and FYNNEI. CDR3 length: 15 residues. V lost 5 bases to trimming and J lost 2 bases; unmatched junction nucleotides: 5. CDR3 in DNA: TGTGCCAGCAGTCGGCCGGGACAGGGGAACTATGGCTACACCTTC. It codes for CASSRPGQGNYGYTF.

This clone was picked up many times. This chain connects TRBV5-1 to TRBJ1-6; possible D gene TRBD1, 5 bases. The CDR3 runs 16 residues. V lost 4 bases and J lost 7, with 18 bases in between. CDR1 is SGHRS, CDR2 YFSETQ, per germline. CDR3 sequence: CASSLGPGTENSPLHF. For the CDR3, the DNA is TGCGCCAGCAGCCTCGGTCCCGGGACGGAAAATTCACCCCTCCACTTT.

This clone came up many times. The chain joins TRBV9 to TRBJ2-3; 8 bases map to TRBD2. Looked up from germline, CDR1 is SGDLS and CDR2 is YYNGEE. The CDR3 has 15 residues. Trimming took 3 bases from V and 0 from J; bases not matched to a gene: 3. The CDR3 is CASSASGGSTDTQYF. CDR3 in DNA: TGTGCCAGCAGCGCCAGCGGGGGAAGCACAGATACGCAGTATTTT.